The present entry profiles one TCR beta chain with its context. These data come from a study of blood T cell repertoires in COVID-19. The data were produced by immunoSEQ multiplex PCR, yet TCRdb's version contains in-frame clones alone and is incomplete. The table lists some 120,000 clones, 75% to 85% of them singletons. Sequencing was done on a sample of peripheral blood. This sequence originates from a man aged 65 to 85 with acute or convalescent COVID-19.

The CDR3 DNA reads as TGCGCCAGCAGTCAATCCGCAAGCCAGCGGGGTTACAATGAGCAGTTCTTC. Protein: CASSQSASQRGYNEQFF. V usage is TRBV23-1 and J usage is TRBJ2-1; 7 bases align to TRBD2. TRBV23-1 is annotated as an ORF whose role is uncertain. J lost 4 bases, V lost 0 bases, and 9 bases had no gene match. The CDR3 extends over 17 amino acids.